This entry features one TCR beta chain sequence. The antigen is not known. The junction differs from germline at one of its ends, possibly a read error. Construction of the TCRbeta library involved unique molecular identifiers. MiXCR was run by TCRdb on the PCR reads, yielding one entry per CDR3 protein. Among 600,000 to 700,000 distinct CDR3 sequences listed, 10% to 15% were seen once. This CDR3 is 13 amino acids long. CDR1 and CDR2 (germline): SGHAT, FQNNGV. The data derive from a study of T-cell reconstitution after alpha-beta-depleted transplantation in children. Study-wide results and limits: Counts and diversity of T cells one year after transplant came mostly from newly produced T cells.

The source of this sequence is a girl aged 2 to 9 with congenital amegakaryocytic thrombocytopenia, due to receive a stem cell transplant. The chain recombines TRBV11-2 with TRBJ2-2; perhaps TRBD2 as D (5 bases). The sample here was PBMCs, taken before TCRalphabeta/CD19-depleted stem cell transplant. The CDR3 DNA sequence: TGTACCAGCAGCTCTCTCGGGGCCGGGGAGCTGTTTTTT. Encoded protein: CTSSSLGAGELFF. Based on the CDR3 plus reference TRBV11-2 and TRBJ2-2, the full variable domain is EAGVAQSPRYKIIEKRQSVAFWCNPISGHATLYWYQQILGQGPKLLIQFQNNGVVDDSQLPKDRFSAERLKGVDSTLKIQPAKLEDSAVYLCTSSSLGAGELFFGEGSRLTVL.